Below are 5 T cell receptor beta chains sequenced from a single sample in a study of T cells after yellow fever vaccination. MiXCR was run by TCRdb on the 5' RACE reads, yielding one entry per CDR3 protein. The sample records a few hundred thousand distinct CDR3 sequences, roughly 4% being singletons. The input for sequencing was PBMCs, taken 5 days after the yellow fever booster vaccination. These receptor sequences come from a man in his late teens or twenties who received the YFV17D yellow fever vaccine.

The chain has TRBV20-1 and TRBJ1-1; D is undetermined. V was trimmed by 6 bases and J by 2 bases, leaving 16 bases between them. The CDR3 is 14 residues long. CDR1 and CDR2 (germline): DFQATT, SNEGSKA (reference sequence). The CDR3 nucleotides are TGCAGTGCCCGGTTACACCGGATTAACACTGAAGCTTTCTTT. Translation gives CSARLHRINTEAFF.

This clonotype was recorded many times. In DNA form, the CDR3 reads TGTGCCAGCAGCTTACGGTTTGAAGCTTTCTTT. Its translation is CASSLRFEAFF. The chain couples TRBV5-6 to TRBJ1-1; D gene unclear. V lost 2 bases and J lost 7, with 6 bases in between. Germline V lookup: CDR1 SGHDT, CDR2 YYEEEE. The CDR3 length is 11 residues.

The sample holds many counts of this clonotype. V usage is TRBV4-2 and J usage is TRBJ2-1, with TRBD1 matching 11 bases. From germline, CDR1 is LGHNA and CDR2 YNFKEQ. This CDR3 is 15 amino acids long. J lost 9 bases, V lost 2 bases, and 6 bases had no gene match. As DNA, the CDR3 is TGTGCCAGCAGCCAAATAGGACAGGGGGCCGGTGAGCAGTTCTTC. It translates to CASSQIGQGAGEQFF.

This clonotype was observed at least ten times. The genes are TRBV10-2 and TRBJ2-1, with 10 bases matching TRBD1. J lost 1 base, V lost 6 bases, and 0 bases had no gene match. Per germline, CDR1 WSHSY and CDR2 SAAADI. The CDR3 runs to 14 residues. For the CDR3, the DNA is TGCGCCAGCAGGGACAGGGGGTCCTACAATGAGCAGTTCTTC. Translated, it gives CASRDRGSYNEQFF.

This clonotype was recorded many times. This sequence joins TRBV7-3 and TRBJ2-2; D call uncertain. The CDR3 is made up of 13 amino acids. Germline-derived CDR1 and CDR2 are SGHTA and FQGTGA. Deletions cut 6 bases from V and 1 base from J, with 6 bases between. CDR3 residues: CASSQMNTGELFF. As DNA, the CDR3 is TGTGCCAGCAGTCAGATGAACACCGGGGAGCTGTTTTTT.